Listed below are T cell receptor beta chains from one sample, sequenced in a study of cytomegalovirus exposure and HLA in healthy donors. Produced via immunoSEQ multiplex PCR; TCRdb's table is partial and in-frame only. The sample consists of 250,000 to 350,000 clones, under 90% of them appearing once. The specimen sequenced was PBMCs. Receptor source: a girl between 2 and 10 years old in good health and CMV-seronegative. Each CDR3 is given with its conserved first and last residue. Not all rows give a size; the values are once, few, many and, for expanded clones, a class.

>TRBV19|few|TRBJ1-5
CASSTQGVEDQPQHF
>TRBV15|NA|TRBJ1-6
CATSRDTGNSPLHF
>TRBV6-5|NA|TRBJ1-6
CASSYSPRGDNSPLHF
>TRBV20-1|NA|TRBJ2-7
CSAQDAYEQYF
>TRBV6-1|NA|TRBJ2-3
CASTTGVFTDTQYF
>TRBV19|NA|TRBJ2-1
CASSRQGGQGYNEQFF
>TRBV28|NA|TRBJ1-1
CASSLGQGMNTEAFF
>TRBV10-2|NA|TRBJ2-2
CASRGGSTGELFF
>TRBV5-4|NA|TRBJ1-1
CASSLTSWSTEAFF
>TRBV10-3|NA|TRBJ1-2
CAISLDRDDGYTF
>TRBV19|NA|TRBJ2-1
CASNRASGYNEQFF
>TRBV2|NA|TRBJ1-5
CASVGTGGKKPQHF
>TRBV2|NA|TRBJ2-7
CASRRTVNSYEQYF
>TRBV7-9|NA|TRBJ2-7
CASSLVFVTSERYEQYF
>TRBV27|NA|TRBJ2-1
CASSFSGRAQFF
>TRBV11-2|NA|TRBJ2-7
CASSPRTATHYEQYF
>TRBV7-9|NA|TRBJ1-4
CASRPEGQIDEKLFF
>TRBV10-3|NA|TRBJ2-7
CAISESGGWTRSAYEQYF
>TRBV7-9|once|TRBJ2-1
CASSETGGRVEQFF
>TRBV2|NA|TRBJ2-5
CASSEARRDRKYQETQYF
>TRBV18|NA|TRBJ1-1
CASSPRDRGRDNTEAFF
>TRBV5-1|NA|TRBJ1-1
CASSSYSTGADTEAFF
>TRBV6-5|once|TRBJ2-3
CASSLDQTGYTDTQYF
>TRBV30|NA|TRBJ2-3
CAWGTSGSTDTQYF
>TRBV18|NA|TRBJ2-7
CASSPGGQGLYEQYF
>TRBV15|NA|TRBJ2-1
CATSLGGLANNEQFF
>TRBV5-6|NA|TRBJ1-4
CASSLRGGGEKLFF
>TRBV5-1|NA|TRBJ2-6
CASSPESGSGANVLTF
>TRBV7-8|once|TRBJ1-2
CASSLASYYGYTF
>TRBV7-9|NA|TRBJ1-1
CSSSLQAHEAFF
>TRBV2|NA|TRBJ2-7
CASSEVLSGSYEQYF
>TRBV29-1|NA|TRBJ2-1
CSVEREWDEQFF
>TRBV4-1|NA|TRBJ2-1
CASSPGLVLPNEQFF
>TRBV6-1|NA|NA
CASSELGGGFIEQYF
>TRBV5-4|NA|NA
CASSSPYEQYF
>TRBV7-9|NA|TRBJ1-2
CASSATLTGGYTF
>TRBV4-1|once|TRBJ2-2
CASSQVTGTGELFF
>TRBV30|NA|TRBJ2-1
CAWSEGEAGSSNEQFF
>TRBV28|NA|TRBJ1-5
CASSSGGNSNQPQHF
>TRBV12-5|NA|TRBJ2-1
CASGDSGNEQFF
>TRBV5-1|NA|TRBJ1-2
CASSLDLDRGPLGYGYTF
>TRBV9|NA|TRBJ2-3
CASSVAGLEPDTQYF
>TRBV15|NA|TRBJ2-1
CATSPGSGDYNEQFF
>TRBV7-9|NA|TRBJ1-5
CASSTGQPNQPQHF
>TRBV30|NA|TRBJ1-2
CAWSVLQINTF
>TRBV7-3|NA|TRBJ2-7
CASSLAGEPGEQYF
>TRBV12-5|NA|TRBJ1-1
CASGFLSPEAFF
>TRBV11-3|NA|TRBJ2-3
CASSLVPGGSDTQYF
>TRBV12-5|NA|TRBJ2-1
CASGLRGSSSYNEQFF
>TRBV14|NA|TRBJ1-3
CASSLLSGTGNTIYF
>TRBV7-8|NA|TRBJ1-4
CASSSDSNFNEKLFF